The 22 T cell receptor beta chains below were found in one sample sequenced in a study of blood T cell repertoires in COVID-19. Profiling relied on immunoSEQ multiplex PCR, and the TCRdb table lists in-frame clones only, not all of them. The sample has some 100,000 clones, 70% to 80% seen once. The specimen sequenced was peripheral blood. These receptor sequences come from a woman in her 70s with acute or convalescent COVID-19.

V is TRBV6-5 and J is TRBJ2-3; 7 positions match TRBD1. The V and J ends lost 2 bases and 6 bases, in that order; junction bases with no gene match: 5. Germline V gives CDR1 MNHEY, CDR2 SVGAGI. CDR3 length: 14 amino acids. In DNA form, the CDR3 reads TGTGCCAGCAGTTACGGGACAGTTGGGGATACGCAGTATTTT. It translates to CASSYGTVGDTQYF.

J is TRBJ2-2 and V is TRBV27; D gene ambiguous. The length of the CDR3 is 17 residues. CDR1 and CDR2 from the germline V gene are MNHEY and SMNVEV (reference sequence). V lost 4 bases, J lost 1 base, and 16 bases lay in between. The CDR3 DNA reads as TGTGCCAGCAGTTCCATTGGGCCGTCATGGAACACCGGGGAGCTGTTTTTT. Its translation is CASSSIGPSWNTGELFF.

The V call is TRBV6-2 or TRBV6-3, the J call TRBJ1-5; weak D call: TRBD1 (5 bases). Trimming took off 0 bases at V and 3 bases at J, with 9 bases between the two ends. Germline V gene lookup returns CDR1 MNHEY and CDR2 SVGEGT. This CDR3 is built from 15 residues. The CDR3 sequence is CASSYSRGDNQPQHF. DNA for the CDR3: TGTGCCAGCAGTTACTCGCGGGGGGACAATCAGCCCCAGCATTTT.

This rearrangement joins TRBV5-4 to TRBJ1-1; TRBD1 might be the D (6 bases). The CDR3 has 20 residues. V gave up 4 bases and J gave up 4 bases, with 32 bases separating them. From germline, CDR1 is SGHNT and CDR2 YYREEE (reference sequence). The CDR3 protein is CASSGSAQGIWGGATTEAFF. CDR3 bases: TGTGCCAGCAGCGGGAGTGCGCAGGGGATATGGGGGGGGGCGACCACTGAAGCTTTCTTT.

The table lists this clone with a count of one. The chain is built from TRBV3-1 (or the pseudogene TRBV3-2) and TRBJ2-3; TRBD2 aligns across 9 bases. This CDR3 contains 16 residues. The V and J ends lost 4 bases and 4 bases, in that order; junction bases with no gene match: 9. Per the germline V gene, CDR1 is LGHDT and CDR2 is YNNKEL (reference sequence). CDR3 region: CASSPGTSKYADTQYF. DNA of the CDR3: TGTGCCAGCAGCCCGGGGACTAGCAAGTATGCAGATACGCAGTATTTT.

The chain has TRBV19 and TRBJ1-6, with D perhaps TRBD1 (6 bases). Trimming pared 6 bases from V and 6 bases from J, leaving 18 bases between. Germline CDR1 LNHDA, CDR2 SQIVND (reference sequence). The length of the CDR3 is 16 residues. The CDR3 nucleotides are TGTGCCAGTAGCCTCCCACCCGGACAGATTAATTCACCCCTCCACTTT. Protein sequence: CASSLPPGQINSPLHF.

The V and J genes are TRBV6-5 and TRBJ1-5; a possible D gene is TRBD1 (6 bases). Germline V lookup: CDR1 MNHEY, CDR2 SVGAGI. CDR3 length: 15 amino acids. V lost 5 bases and J lost 4, with 15 bases in between. The CDR3 reads CASSPPGTPNQPQHF. The CDR3 DNA is TGTGCCAGCAGTCCTCCCGGGACACCTAATCAGCCCCAGCATTTT.

J is TRBJ2-7 and V is TRBV2, with D possibly TRBD2 on 5 matching bases. CDR1 is SNHLY and CDR2 is FYNNEI in the germline V gene. With 2 bases removed from V and 1 base from J, the gap between germline ends came to 15 bases. The CDR3 runs 16 residues. This chain's CDR3 is CASSELANRLSYEQYF. For the CDR3, the DNA is TGTGCCAGCAGTGAACTCGCGAACAGACTATCCTACGAGCAGTACTTC. Supplemented by reference TRBV2 and TRBJ2-7, the full variable domain reads EPEVTQTPSHQVTQMGQEVILRCVPISNHLYFYWYRQILGQKVEFLVSFYNNEISEKSEIFDDQFSVERPDGSNFTLKIRSTKLEDSAMYFCASSELANRLSYEQYFGPGTRLTVT.

This clone showed up just a few times. The V call is TRBV6-1, the J call TRBJ2-7; weak D call: TRBD2 (5 bases). Looked up from germline, CDR1 is MNHNS and CDR2 is SASEGT. V was trimmed by 2 bases and J by 6 bases, leaving 14 bases between them. The CDR3 has 14 residues. The CDR3 loop reads CASSENPERVEQYF. The CDR3 DNA is TGTGCCAGCAGTGAAAACCCGGAGAGGGTCGAGCAGTACTTC.

This clone appeared a single time. The chain employs TRBV7-9 and TRBJ2-5, with 10 bases aligning to TRBD2. Germline lookup yields CDR1 SEHNR and CDR2 FQNEAQ (reference sequence). Trimming took 3 bases from V and 5 from J; bases not matched to a gene: 9. CDR3 length: 16 residues. The CDR3 protein is CASSFYKNSGGETQYF. In DNA, the CDR3 is TGTGCCAGCAGCTTTTATAAGAATAGCGGGGGGGAGACCCAGTACTTC.

The chain is built from TRBV19 and TRBJ2-3, with 15 nucleotides matching TRBD2. The CDR3 covers 16 residues. V was pared by 7 bases and J by 3 bases, with 5 bases of the junction left unmatched. The V gene's germline CDR1 is LNHDA and CDR2 SQIVND (reference sequence). The CDR3 sequence is CASTRTSGGETDTQYF. In DNA form, the CDR3 reads TGTGCCAGTACCAGGACTAGCGGGGGGGAAACAGATACGCAGTATTTT.

The chain recombines TRBV14 with TRBJ2-7; D call uncertain. V was clipped by 4 bases and J by 6 bases, with 7 bases between them. The germline gives CDR1 SGHDN, CDR2 FVKESK. The CDR3 is 11 residues long. The CDR3 loop is CASSLQVEQYV. The CDR3 DNA follows: TGTGCCAGCAGCCTCCAGGTCGAGCAGTACGTC.

V and J are TRBV18 and TRBJ1-1; D remains ambiguous. Germline lookup yields CDR1 KGHSH and CDR2 LQKENI. Trimming left V 0 bases short and J 2 bases short, with 7 bases between. CDR3 length: 14 amino acids. The CDR3, as DNA: TGTGCCAGCTCACCACCGGGCCGAAACACTGAAGCTTTCTTT. Translating it yields CASSPPGRNTEAFF.

The V gene is TRBV10-3, the J gene TRBJ1-6, with 9 bases that match TRBD1. The CDR3 spans 13 residues. V trimming: 11 bases; J trimming: 6 bases; junction bases outside the gene matches: 5. Germline CDR1 is ENHRY and CDR2 is SYGVKD. CDR3 in amino acids: CAVQGAVNSPLHF. The DNA for the CDR3 is TGTGCCGTACAGGGGGCGGTTAATTCACCCCTCCACTTT.

This chain uses TRBV18 with TRBJ1-3; 7 bases align to TRBD1. The V gene end was trimmed by 2 bases and the J gene end by 2 bases; junction bases not matched to a gene: 0. Looked up from germline, CDR1 is KGHSH and CDR2 is LQKENI. This CDR3 spans 14 amino acids. The CDR3 loop reads CASSPGTAGNTIYF. The CDR3 DNA follows: TGTGCCAGCTCACCAGGGACAGCTGGAAACACCATATATTTT.

This chain connects TRBV7-6 to TRBJ2-2; 10 bases are a match to TRBD2. Germline V lookup: CDR1 SGHVS, CDR2 FNYEAQ. Losses at the gene ends were 5 bases for V and 0 bases for J; bases not matched to a gene: 6. There are 17 residues in the CDR3. The CDR3 loop is CASSAPLAGANTGELFF. The CDR3 DNA is TGTGCCAGCAGCGCTCCGCTAGCGGGGGCGAACACCGGGGAGCTGTTTTTT. Combining the CDR3 with reference TRBV7-6 and TRBJ2-2 gives the whole variable domain GAGVSQSPRYKVTKRGQDVALRCDPISGHVSLYWYRQALGQGPEFLTYFNYEAQQDKSGLPNDRFSAERPEGSISTLTIQRTEQRDSAMYRCASSAPLAGANTGELFFGEGSRLTVL.

This clone was detected many times. The V call is TRBV5-1, the J call TRBJ2-7, with 8 positions matching TRBD1. The CDR3 spans 14 residues. Germline CDR1 reads SGHRS; CDR2 reads YFSETQ. V lost 4 bases to trimming and J lost 1 base; unmatched junction nucleotides: 4. The CDR3 region has the DNA TGCGCCAGCAGCAAGGGGACAGGATCCTACGAGCAGTACTTC. Encoded protein: CASSKGTGSYEQYF.

This chain connects TRBV3-1 (or the pseudogene TRBV3-2) to TRBJ2-2, with TRBD2 matching 10 bases. Looked up from germline, CDR1 is LGHDT and CDR2 is YNNKEL (reference sequence). This CDR3 region has 16 residues. Trimming at V came to 4 bases and at J to 2 bases, leaving 4 bases not matched to a gene. The CDR3 sequence is CASSPLAGVNTGELFF. In DNA, the CDR3 is TGTGCCAGCAGCCCCCTAGCGGGAGTAAACACCGGGGAGCTGTTTTTT.

V is TRBV6-5 and J is TRBJ1-4; 8 bases align to TRBD1. The ends lost 6 bases at V and 4 bases at J; junction bases unmatched: 7. Germline-derived CDR1 and CDR2 are MNHEY and SVGAGI. The CDR3 extends over 15 amino acids. The CDR3, as DNA: TGTGCCAGCAGGCCGCAGGGGGCGGGTAATGAAAAACTGTTTTTT. It codes for CASRPQGAGNEKLFF.

J is TRBJ2-1 and V is TRBV11-2, with a possible D match to TRBD2 (6 bases). The CDR3 is made up of 16 amino acids. V was shortened by 1 base and J by 2 bases, with 12 bases between the two germline ends. Germline V lookup: CDR1 SGHAT, CDR2 FQNNGV. This CDR3 is CASSLVAGLTYNEQFF. The CDR3 DNA is TGTGCCAGCAGCTTAGTCGCGGGGCTGACCTACAATGAGCAGTTCTTC.

V usage is TRBV4-3 and J usage is TRBJ1-4; 12 bases map to TRBD1. The ends lost 3 bases at V and 8 bases at J; junction bases unmatched: 7. Germline V gives CDR1 LGHNA, CDR2 YSLEER. The CDR3 extends over 16 amino acids. The CDR3 reads CASSQGPGTGGEKLFF. The CDR3 DNA reads TGCGCCAGCAGCCAGGGGCCAGGGACAGGGGGCGAAAAACTGTTTTTT.

This clone was recorded only once. The chain recombines TRBV5-1 with TRBJ1-6; 8 positions match TRBD1. V was clipped by 2 bases and J by 9 bases; unmatched bases: 7. This CDR3 contains 15 residues. CDR1 and CDR2 from the germline V gene are SGHRS and YFSETQ. The CDR3 region has the DNA TGCGCCAGCAGCTTCAACGGACAGGGCAGTTCACCCCTCCACTTT. This sequence encodes CASSFNGQGSSPLHF.